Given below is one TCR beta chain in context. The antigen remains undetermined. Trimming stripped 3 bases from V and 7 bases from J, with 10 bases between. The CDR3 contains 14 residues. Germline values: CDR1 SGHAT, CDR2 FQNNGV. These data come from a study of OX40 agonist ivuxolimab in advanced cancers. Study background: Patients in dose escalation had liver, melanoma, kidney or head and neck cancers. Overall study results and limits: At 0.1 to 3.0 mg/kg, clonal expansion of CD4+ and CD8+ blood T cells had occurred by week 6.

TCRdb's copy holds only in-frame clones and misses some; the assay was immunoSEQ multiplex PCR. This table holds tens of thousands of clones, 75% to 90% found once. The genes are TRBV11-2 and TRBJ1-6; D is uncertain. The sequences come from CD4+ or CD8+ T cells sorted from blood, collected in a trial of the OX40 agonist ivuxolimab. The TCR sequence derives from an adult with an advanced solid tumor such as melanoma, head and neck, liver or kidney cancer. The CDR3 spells CASSLDRVNSPLHF. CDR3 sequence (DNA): TGTGCCAGCAGCTTGGATAGGGTAAATTCACCCCTCCACTTT.